The 15 T cell receptor beta chains listed next were all sequenced from one sample in a study of cytomegalovirus exposure and HLA in healthy donors. The PCR had 60 Vbeta and 13 Jbeta primers. Sequencing was performed with immunoSEQ multiplex PCR; in TCRdb, only in-frame clones are kept and a portion is missing. In the table there are 150,000 to 200,000 clones, approximately 86% of which are singletons. Sample: PBMCs. The receptors derive from a woman younger than 30 in good health and CMV-seronegative.

The chain links TRBV28 to TRBJ2-1, with a possible D match to TRBD2 (5 bases). Trimming took 1 base from V and 2 from J, leaving 15 bases between them. CDR1 and CDR2 (germline): MDHEN, SYDVKM. The CDR3 is 17 amino acids. The CDR3 DNA reads as TGTGCCAGCAGTTTATACGCGGGTGAGAGAGCCTACAATGAGCAGTTCTTC. It yields the protein CASSLYAGERAYNEQFF.

This rearrangement joins TRBV18 to TRBJ2-2, with TRBD2 matching 7 bases. CDR3 length: 17 residues. The ends lost 6 bases at V and 0 bases at J; junction bases unmatched: 10. CDR1 KGHSH and CDR2 LQKENI come from the germline V gene. CDR3 region: CASSPPRGDSNTGELFF. CDR3 nucleotides: TGTGCCAGCTCGCCCCCTCGGGGGGACTCGAACACCGGGGAGCTGTTTTTT.

This sequence joins TRBV28 and TRBJ2-5; 7 bases align to TRBD2. The V and J ends lost 4 bases and 5 bases, in that order; junction bases with no gene match: 13. The CDR3 totals 16 residues. Germline V lookup: CDR1 MDHEN, CDR2 SYDVKM. The CDR3 region has the DNA TGTGCCAGCAGTTCCCAGCGGGGCAGACTCAGGGAGACCCAGTACTTC. Protein: CASSSQRGRLRETQYF. Based on the CDR3 plus reference TRBV28 and TRBJ2-5, the full variable domain is DVKVTQSSRYLVKRTGEKVFLECVQDMDHENMFWYRQDPGLGLRLIYFSYDVKMKEKGDIPEGYSVSREKKERFSLILESASTNQTSMYLCASSSQRGRLRETQYFGPGTRLLVL.

The rearrangement joins TRBV29-1 to TRBJ2-1; TRBD2 aligns across 7 bases. The CDR3 contains 16 residues. Looked up from germline, CDR1 is SQVTM and CDR2 is ANQGSEA. With 1 base clipped from V and 0 bases from J, the junction kept 6 bases outside the gene matches. The CDR3 sequence: CSVEGLAASSYNEQFF. The CDR3 DNA is TGCAGCGTTGAAGGGCTAGCGGCGAGCTCCTACAATGAGCAGTTCTTC.

The chain recombines TRBV11-1 with TRBJ2-1; perhaps TRBD2 as D (5 bases). This CDR3 region has 14 residues. V shed 8 bases and J shed 3 bases, with 14 bases lying between them. Germline lookup yields CDR1 SGHAT and CDR2 FQDESV (reference sequence). CDR3 sequence reads: CASGNSGVYNEQFF. The CDR3 DNA sequence: TGTGCCAGCGGCAACTCCGGGGTCTACAATGAGCAGTTCTTC.

The V gene is TRBV5-5, the J gene TRBJ1-2, with D possibly TRBD1 on 5 matching bases. This CDR3 contains 10 residues. Germline V gives CDR1 SGHKS, CDR2 YYEKEE (reference sequence). The ends were cut back, 4 bases at V and 11 bases at J, with 9 bases in the middle. In nucleotides, the CDR3 is TGTGCCAGCAGCAGAGACAGATACACCTTC. Amino acid sequence: CASSRDRYTF.

The chain recombines TRBV29-1 with TRBJ1-2, with TRBD1 matching 7 bases. The CDR3 length is 13 residues. The germline V gene has CDR1 SQVTM and CDR2 ANQGSEA. Germline trimming cut 4 bases from V and 5 bases from J; bases unmatched to any gene: 7. In nucleotides, the CDR3 is TGCAGCGTTGGTAAGGGGGCAGAATATGGCTACACCTTC. Its protein product is CSVGKGAEYGYTF.

The V call is TRBV28, the J call TRBJ1-1, with D possibly matching TRBD1 (5 bases). The CDR3 is made up of 14 amino acids. Germline CDR1 reads MDHEN; CDR2 reads SYDVKM. With 6 bases removed from V and 4 bases from J, the gap between germline ends came to 15 bases. The CDR3 bases are TGTGCCAGCAGCCGGCTCGGGGGGTTCACTGAAGCTTTCTTT. Its translation: CASSRLGGFTEAFF.

V gene TRBV28 combines with J gene TRBJ2-1, with 13 bases matching TRBD2. The CDR3 is made up of 16 amino acids. Trimming took 6 bases from V and 10 from J; bases not matched to a gene: 12. Germline loops: CDR1 MDHEN, CDR2 SYDVKM. The CDR3: CASSLTSGGALEEQFF. The CDR3 nucleotides read TGTGCCAGCAGCCTCACTAGCGGGGGGGCCTTAGAGGAGCAGTTCTTC.

V usage is TRBV7-9 and J usage is TRBJ2-1; D is unclear. CDR1 SEHNR and CDR2 FQNEAQ come from the germline V gene (reference sequence). Trimming removed 2 bases from V and 8 bases from J, with 7 bases in between. The CDR3 extends over 12 amino acids. CDR3 sequence reads: CASSLIQDEQFF. DNA of the CDR3: TGTGCCAGCAGCTTAATACAAGATGAGCAGTTCTTC.

The chain joins TRBV6-5 to TRBJ2-3; no firm D call. Germline V CDR1 and CDR2: MNHEY, SVGAGI. V was shortened by 6 bases and J by 2 bases, with 9 bases between the two germline ends. This CDR3 is built from 13 residues. CDR3 amino acids: CASSQVVTDTQYF. CDR3 DNA sequence: TGTGCCAGCAGCCAGGTAGTCACAGATACGCAGTATTTT.

The rearrangement uses TRBV28 and TRBJ1-4; TRBD1 matches 7 bases. Germline lookup yields CDR1 MDHEN and CDR2 SYDVKM. The CDR3 sequence is 16 residues long. V lost 4 bases, J lost 1 base, and 6 bases stayed unmatched. The CDR3 is CASSSPRQGTNEKLFF. The CDR3 DNA reads as TGTGCCAGCAGTTCTCCAAGACAGGGAACTAATGAAAAACTGTTTTTT.

The chain joins TRBV13 to TRBJ2-2; the D is unclear. The CDR3 runs 15 residues. Trimming cost V 5 bases and J 4 bases, with 14 bases left between them. The germline gives CDR1 PRHDT, CDR2 FYEKMQ (reference sequence). The CDR3 sequence: CASSARRYGTGELFF. DNA of the CDR3: TGTGCCAGCAGCGCCCGGCGGTATGGCACCGGGGAGCTGTTTTTT.

The V and J genes are TRBV30 and TRBJ1-1; D gene uncertain. Germline loops: CDR1 GTSNPN, CDR2 SVGIG (reference sequence). CDR3 length equals 13 residues. Trimming shortened V by 2 bases and J by 5 bases, and 12 bases separated the two germline ends. The DNA of the CDR3 is TGTGCCTGGAGTCTCCAGGCAAGGACTGAAGCTTTCTTT. This gives the protein CAWSLQARTEAFF.

V usage is TRBV11-3 and J usage is TRBJ2-3, with D possibly TRBD2 on 6 matching bases. CDR1 and CDR2 from the germline V gene are SGHNT and YENEEA. This CDR3 has 14 amino acids. Trimming stripped 5 bases from V and 5 bases from J, with 14 bases between. The CDR3 sequence: CASSPGSGVDTQYF. CDR3 coding DNA: TGTGCCAGCAGCCCCGGATCGGGGGTAGATACGCAGTATTTT.